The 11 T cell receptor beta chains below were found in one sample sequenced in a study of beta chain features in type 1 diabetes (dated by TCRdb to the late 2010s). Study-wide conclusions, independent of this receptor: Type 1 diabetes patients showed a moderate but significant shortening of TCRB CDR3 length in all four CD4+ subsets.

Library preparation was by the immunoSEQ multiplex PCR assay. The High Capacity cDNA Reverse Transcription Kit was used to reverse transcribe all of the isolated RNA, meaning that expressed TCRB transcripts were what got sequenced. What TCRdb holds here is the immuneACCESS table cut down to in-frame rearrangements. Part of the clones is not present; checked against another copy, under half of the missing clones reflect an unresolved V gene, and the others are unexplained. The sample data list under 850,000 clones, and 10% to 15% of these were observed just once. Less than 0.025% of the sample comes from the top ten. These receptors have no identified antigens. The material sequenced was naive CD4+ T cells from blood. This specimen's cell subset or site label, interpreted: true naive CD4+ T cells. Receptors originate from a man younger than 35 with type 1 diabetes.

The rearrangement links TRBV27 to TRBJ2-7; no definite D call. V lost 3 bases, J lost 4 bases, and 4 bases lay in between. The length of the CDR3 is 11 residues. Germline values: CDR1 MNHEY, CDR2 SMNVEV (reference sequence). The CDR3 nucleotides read TGTGCCAGCAGTTTCGGGTACGAGCAGTACTTC. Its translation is CASSFGYEQYF.

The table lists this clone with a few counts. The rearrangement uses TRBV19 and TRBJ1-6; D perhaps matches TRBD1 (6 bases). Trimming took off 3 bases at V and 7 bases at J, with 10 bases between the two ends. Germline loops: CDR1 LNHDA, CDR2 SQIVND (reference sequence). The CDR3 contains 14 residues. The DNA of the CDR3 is TGTGCCAGTAGTATGGCGACAGGAAATTCACCCCTCCACTTT. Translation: CASSMATGNSPLHF.

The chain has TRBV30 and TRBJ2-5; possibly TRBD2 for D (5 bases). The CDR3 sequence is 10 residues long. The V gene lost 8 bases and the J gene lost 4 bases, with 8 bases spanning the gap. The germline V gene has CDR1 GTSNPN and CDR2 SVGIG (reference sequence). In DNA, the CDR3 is TGTGCCCGGGGTTCAGAGACCCAGTACTTC. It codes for CARGSETQYF.

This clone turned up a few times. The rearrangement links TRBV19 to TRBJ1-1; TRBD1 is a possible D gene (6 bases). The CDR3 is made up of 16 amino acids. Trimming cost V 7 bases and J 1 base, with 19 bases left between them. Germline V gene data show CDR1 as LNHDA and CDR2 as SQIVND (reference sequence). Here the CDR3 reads CASTRGTGPENTEAFF. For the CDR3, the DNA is TGTGCCAGTACTAGGGGGACGGGACCTGAGAACACTGAAGCTTTCTTT.

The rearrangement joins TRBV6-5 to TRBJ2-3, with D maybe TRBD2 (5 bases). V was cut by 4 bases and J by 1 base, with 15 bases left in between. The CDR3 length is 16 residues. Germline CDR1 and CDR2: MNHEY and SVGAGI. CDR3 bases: TGTGCCAGCAGTTTAAAAGTAAACGGGGGCACAGATACGCAGTATTTT. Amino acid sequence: CASSLKVNGGTDTQYF.

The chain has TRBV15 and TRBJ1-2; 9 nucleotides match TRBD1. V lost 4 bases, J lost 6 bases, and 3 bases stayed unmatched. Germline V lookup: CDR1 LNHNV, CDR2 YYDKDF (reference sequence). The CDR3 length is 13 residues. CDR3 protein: CATSTRDRDGYTF. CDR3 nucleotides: TGTGCCACCAGCACGAGGGACAGGGATGGCTACACCTTC.

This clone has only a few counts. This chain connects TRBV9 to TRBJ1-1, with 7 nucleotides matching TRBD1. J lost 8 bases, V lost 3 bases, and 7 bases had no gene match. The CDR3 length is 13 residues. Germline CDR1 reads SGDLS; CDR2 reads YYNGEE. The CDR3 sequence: CASSARQGSEAFF. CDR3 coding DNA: TGTGCCAGCAGCGCGCGACAGGGTTCCGAAGCTTTCTTT.

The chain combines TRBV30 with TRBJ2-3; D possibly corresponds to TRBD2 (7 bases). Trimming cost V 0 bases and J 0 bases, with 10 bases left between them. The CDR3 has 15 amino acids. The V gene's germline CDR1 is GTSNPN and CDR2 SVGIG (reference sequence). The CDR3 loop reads CAWSVGGPSTDTQYF. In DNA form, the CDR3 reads TGTGCCTGGAGTGTGGGGGGGCCAAGCACAGATACGCAGTATTTT.

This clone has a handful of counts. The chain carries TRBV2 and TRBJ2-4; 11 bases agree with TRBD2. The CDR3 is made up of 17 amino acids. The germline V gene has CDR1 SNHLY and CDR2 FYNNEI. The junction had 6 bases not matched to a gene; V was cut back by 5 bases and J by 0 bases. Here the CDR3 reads CASSRLAGQVAKNIQYF. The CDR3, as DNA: TGTGCCAGCAGTAGACTAGCGGGGCAGGTAGCCAAAAACATTCAGTACTTC. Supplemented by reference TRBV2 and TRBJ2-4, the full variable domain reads EPEVTQTPSHQVTQMGQEVILRCVPISNHLYFYWYRQILGQKVEFLVSFYNNEISEKSEIFDDQFSVERPDGSNFTLKIRSTKLEDSAMYFCASSRLAGQVAKNIQYFGAGTRLSVL.

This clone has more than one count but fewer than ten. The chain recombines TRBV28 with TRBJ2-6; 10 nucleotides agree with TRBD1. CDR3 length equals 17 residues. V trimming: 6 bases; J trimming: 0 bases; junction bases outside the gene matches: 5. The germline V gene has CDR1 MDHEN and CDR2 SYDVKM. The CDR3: CASRRTGGISGANVLTF. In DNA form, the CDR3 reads TGTGCCAGCAGAAGGACAGGGGGAATCTCTGGGGCCAACGTCCTGACTTTC.

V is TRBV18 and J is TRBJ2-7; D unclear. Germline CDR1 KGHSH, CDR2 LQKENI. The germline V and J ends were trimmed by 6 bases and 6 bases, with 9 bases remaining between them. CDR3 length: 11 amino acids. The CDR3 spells CASSVDLEQYF. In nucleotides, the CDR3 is TGTGCCAGCTCGGTAGATCTCGAGCAGTACTTC. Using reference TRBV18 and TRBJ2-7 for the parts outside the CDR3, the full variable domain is NAGVMQNPRHLVRRRGQEARLRCSPMKGHSHVYWYRQLPEEGLKFMVYLQKENIIDESGMPKERFSAEFPKEGPSILRIQQVVRGDSAAYFCASSVDLEQYFGPGTRLTVT.